This T cell receptor beta chain stems from a study of cytomegalovirus exposure and HLA in healthy donors. Turning to the study itself: In a later analysis, the approximately 120 validation repertoires were reported to have used the same platform as the 600 to 800 first-cohort repertoires.

Per germline, CDR1 MNHEY and CDR2 SVGAGI. The CDR3 runs 13 residues. V trimming: 4 bases; J trimming: 13 bases; junction bases outside the gene matches: 10. Overall study results and limits: Listed as cytomegalovirus-associated were 150 or so TCR beta chains.

Of note for this clone: What it binds is not known.

Assay: immunoSEQ multiplex PCR; the TCRdb copy retains only in-frame clones and omits some. The sample has about 98,000 clones, about 90% seen once. The validation cohort, a group of 130 or so subjects, included the donors and was separate from the roughly 720-subject first cohort. The sequencing sample was made of PBMCs. The receptor was derived from a man aged 18 to 35 in good health and CMV-seropositive. The chain employs TRBV6-5 and TRBJ2-1, with TRBD1 identical over 7 bases. CDR3 nucleotides: TGTGCCAGCAGTTCCCAGACAGGGTTTGGACAGTTCTTC. Residues: CASSSQTGFGQFF.